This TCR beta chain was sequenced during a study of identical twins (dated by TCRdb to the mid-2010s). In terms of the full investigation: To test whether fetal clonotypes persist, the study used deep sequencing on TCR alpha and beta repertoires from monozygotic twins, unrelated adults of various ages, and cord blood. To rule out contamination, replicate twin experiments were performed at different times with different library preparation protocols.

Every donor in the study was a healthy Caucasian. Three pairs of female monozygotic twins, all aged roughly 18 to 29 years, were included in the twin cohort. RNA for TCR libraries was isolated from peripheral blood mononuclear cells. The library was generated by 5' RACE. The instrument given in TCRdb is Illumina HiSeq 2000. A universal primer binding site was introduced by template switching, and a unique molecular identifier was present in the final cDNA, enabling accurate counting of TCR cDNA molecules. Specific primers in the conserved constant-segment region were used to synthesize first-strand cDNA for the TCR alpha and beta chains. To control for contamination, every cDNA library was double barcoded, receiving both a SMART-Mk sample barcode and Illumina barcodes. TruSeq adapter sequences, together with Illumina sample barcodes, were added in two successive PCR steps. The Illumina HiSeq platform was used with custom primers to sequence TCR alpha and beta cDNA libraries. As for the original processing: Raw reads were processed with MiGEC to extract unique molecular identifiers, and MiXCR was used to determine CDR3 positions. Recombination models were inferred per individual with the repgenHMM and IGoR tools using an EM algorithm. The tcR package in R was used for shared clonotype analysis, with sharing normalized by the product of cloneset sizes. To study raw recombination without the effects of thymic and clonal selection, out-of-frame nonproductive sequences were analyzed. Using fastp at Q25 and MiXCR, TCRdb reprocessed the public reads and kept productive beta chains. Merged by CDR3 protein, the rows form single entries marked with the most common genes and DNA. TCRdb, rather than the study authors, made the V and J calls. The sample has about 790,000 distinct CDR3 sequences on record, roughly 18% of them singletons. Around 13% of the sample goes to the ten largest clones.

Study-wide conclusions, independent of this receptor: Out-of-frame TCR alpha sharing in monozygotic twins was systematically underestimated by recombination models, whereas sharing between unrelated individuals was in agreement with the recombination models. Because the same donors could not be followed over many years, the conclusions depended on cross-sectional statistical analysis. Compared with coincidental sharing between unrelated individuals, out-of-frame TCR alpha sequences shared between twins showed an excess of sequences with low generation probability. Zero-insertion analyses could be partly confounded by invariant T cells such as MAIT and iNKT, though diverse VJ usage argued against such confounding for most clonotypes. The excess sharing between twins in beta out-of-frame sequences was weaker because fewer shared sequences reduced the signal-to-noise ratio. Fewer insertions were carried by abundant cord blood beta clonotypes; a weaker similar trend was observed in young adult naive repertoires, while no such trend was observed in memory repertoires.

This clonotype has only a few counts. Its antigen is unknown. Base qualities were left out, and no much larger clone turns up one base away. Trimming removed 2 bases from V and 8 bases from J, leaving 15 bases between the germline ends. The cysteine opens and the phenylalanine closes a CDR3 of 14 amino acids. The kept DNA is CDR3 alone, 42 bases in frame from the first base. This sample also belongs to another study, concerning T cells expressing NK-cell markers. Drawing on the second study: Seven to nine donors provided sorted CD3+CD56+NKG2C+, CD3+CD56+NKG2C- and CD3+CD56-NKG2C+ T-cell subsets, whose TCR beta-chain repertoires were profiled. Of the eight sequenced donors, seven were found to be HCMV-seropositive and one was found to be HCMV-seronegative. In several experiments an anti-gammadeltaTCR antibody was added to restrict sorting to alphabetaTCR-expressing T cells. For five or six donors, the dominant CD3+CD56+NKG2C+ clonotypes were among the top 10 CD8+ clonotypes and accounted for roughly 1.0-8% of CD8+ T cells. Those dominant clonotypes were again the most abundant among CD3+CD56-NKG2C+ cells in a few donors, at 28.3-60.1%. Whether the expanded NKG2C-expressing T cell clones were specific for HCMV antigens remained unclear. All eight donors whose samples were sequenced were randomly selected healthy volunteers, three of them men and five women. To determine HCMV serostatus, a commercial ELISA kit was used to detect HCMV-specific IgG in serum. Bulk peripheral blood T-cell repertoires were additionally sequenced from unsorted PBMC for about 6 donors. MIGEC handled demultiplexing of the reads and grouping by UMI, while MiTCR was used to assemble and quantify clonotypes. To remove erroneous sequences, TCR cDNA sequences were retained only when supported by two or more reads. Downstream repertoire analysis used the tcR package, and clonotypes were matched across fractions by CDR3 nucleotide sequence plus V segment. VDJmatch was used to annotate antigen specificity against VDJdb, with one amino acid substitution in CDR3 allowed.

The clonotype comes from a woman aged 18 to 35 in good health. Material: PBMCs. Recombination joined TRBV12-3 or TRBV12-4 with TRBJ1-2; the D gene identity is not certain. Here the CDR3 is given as CASSLSGSSGGYTF. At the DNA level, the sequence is TGTGCCAGCAGTTTATCGGGCTCATCGGGAGGCTACACCTTC.